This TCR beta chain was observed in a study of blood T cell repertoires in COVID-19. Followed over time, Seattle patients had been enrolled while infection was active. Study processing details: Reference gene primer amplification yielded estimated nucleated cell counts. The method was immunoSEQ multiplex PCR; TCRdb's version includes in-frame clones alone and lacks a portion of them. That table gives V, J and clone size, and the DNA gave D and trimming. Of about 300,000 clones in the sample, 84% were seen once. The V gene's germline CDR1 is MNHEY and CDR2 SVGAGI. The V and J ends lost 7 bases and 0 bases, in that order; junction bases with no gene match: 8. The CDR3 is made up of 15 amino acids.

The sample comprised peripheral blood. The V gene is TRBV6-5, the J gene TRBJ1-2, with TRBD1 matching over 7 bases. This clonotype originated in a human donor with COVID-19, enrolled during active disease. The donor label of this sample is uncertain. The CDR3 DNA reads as TGTGCCAGCACCACAAACAGGGGAACTAACTATGGCTACACCTTC. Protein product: CASTTNRGTNYGYTF.